This entry lists 20 T cell receptor beta chains sequenced from one sample in a study of shared clonotypes between healthy human individuals. Profiling relied on immunoSEQ multiplex PCR, and the TCRdb table lists in-frame clones only, not all of them. Of about 520,000 clones listed, about 96% are singletons. The sequenced sample consisted of naive CD4+ T cells sorted from blood. Subset here: CD45RA+ positively selected. These receptors all stem from a woman aged 25 to 39 in good health.

Concerning this clone: Other DNA sequences in the same sample also yield this CDR3. The rearrangement uses TRBV30 and TRBJ1-2; 7 bases agree with TRBD1. The CDR3 length is 13 residues. Per germline, CDR1 GTSNPN and CDR2 SVGIG (reference sequence). Losses at the gene ends were 0 bases for V and 8 bases for J; bases not matched to a gene: 6. CDR3 nucleotides: TGTGCCTGGAGTGTATTGACAGGGACAGGCTACACCTTC. This sequence encodes CAWSVLTGTGYTF.

The CDR3 DNA follows: TGTGCCAGCAGGCGGGAGGCAAACAATGAGCAGTTCTTC. This codes for CASRREANNEQFF. V is TRBV2 and J is TRBJ2-1, with 8 bases lining up with TRBD2. The length of the CDR3 is 13 residues. Germline CDR1 reads SNHLY; CDR2 reads FYNNEI. V gave up 6 bases and J gave up 5 bases; unmatched junction bases: 3.

The chain recombines TRBV19 with TRBJ1-2, with TRBD1 matching over 7 bases. Trimming removed 4 bases from V and 1 base from J; junction bases left unmatched: 6. CDR3 length equals 15 residues. The germline V gene encodes CDR1 LNHDA and CDR2 SQIVND (reference sequence). The CDR3 sequence: CASSRIRDSNYGYTF. DNA for the CDR3: TGTGCCAGTAGTAGGATCCGGGACAGTAACTATGGCTACACCTTC.

This chain links TRBV5-1 with TRBJ2-3; 9 bases are shared with TRBD1. The germline V gene has CDR1 SGHRS and CDR2 YFSETQ. J lost 2 bases, V lost 7 bases, and 2 bases had no gene match. The CDR3 length is 13 residues. CDR3 residues: CASGTGYTDTQYF. CDR3 coding DNA: TGCGCCAGCGGGACAGGGTACACAGATACGCAGTATTTT. The full variable domain, its missing parts supplied by reference TRBV5-1 and TRBJ2-3, is KAGVTQTPRYLIKTRGQQVTLSCSPISGHRSVSWYQQTPGQGLQFLFEYFSETQRNKGNFPGRFSGRQFSNSRSEMNVSTLELGDSALYLCASGTGYTDTQYFGPGTRLTVL.

The V call is TRBV6-5, the J call TRBJ2-7; 9 nucleotides line up with TRBD1. The trim removed 6 bases at V and 7 bases at J, leaving 10 bases unmatched. The length of the CDR3 is 14 residues. Germline assignment: CDR1 MNHEY and CDR2 SVGAGI. The CDR3 reads CASRAPGQGREQYF. As DNA, the CDR3 is TGTGCCAGCAGAGCACCGGGACAGGGTAGGGAGCAGTACTTC.

V is TRBV28 and J is TRBJ1-4, with D uncertain. This CDR3 comprises 15 residues. With 1 base removed from V and 0 bases from J, the gap between germline ends came to 6 bases. CDR1 is MDHEN and CDR2 is SYDVKM in the germline V gene. The CDR3: CASSLSGATNEKLFF. Here the CDR3 DNA reads TGTGCCAGCAGTTTATCGGGTGCAACTAATGAAAAACTGTTTTTT.

The chain is built from TRBV28 and TRBJ2-3; perhaps TRBD1 as D (6 bases). The CDR3 contains 16 residues. V lost 8 bases and J 0 bases, leaving 18 bases between the germline ends. CDR1 is MDHEN, CDR2 SYDVKM, per germline. Here the CDR3 reads CASQTWGTPSTDTQYF. For the CDR3, the DNA is TGTGCCAGCCAAACCTGGGGGACACCTAGCACAGATACGCAGTATTTT.

CDR3 amino acids: CASTTLGTQYF. The CDR3 DNA sequence: TGTGCCAGCACAACTCTAGGGACCCAGTACTTC. V gene TRBV28 combines with J gene TRBJ2-5; D remains ambiguous. The CDR3 totals 11 residues. Trimming removed 7 bases from V and 7 bases from J, with 10 bases in between. Germline CDR1 reads MDHEN; CDR2 reads SYDVKM.

The V call is TRBV6-4, the J call TRBJ2-7; unclear D gene. Germline CDR1 and CDR2: MRHNA and SNTAGT. The CDR3 is 9 amino acids. Trimming shortened V by 6 bases and J by 7 bases, and 4 bases separated the two germline ends. In DNA form, the CDR3 reads TGTGCCAGCAGGAAAGAGCAGTACTTC. It specifies CASRKEQYF.

Comments on this clone: Compared with germline, one end of the junction differs, possibly owing to a read error. The genes are TRBV27 and TRBJ2-3; D gene uncertain. The CDR3 totals 10 residues. In germline, CDR1 is MNHEY, CDR2 SMNVEV (reference sequence). CDR3 bases: TGCTCCGCGGGCACAGATACGCAGTATTTT. This gives the protein CSAGTDTQYF.

The rearrangement joins TRBV27 to TRBJ2-7; a possible D gene is TRBD1 (6 bases). The CDR3 runs 16 residues. Germline values: CDR1 MNHEY, CDR2 SMNVEV (reference sequence). V lost 5 bases and J 2 bases, leaving 19 bases between the germline ends. The CDR3 DNA is TGTGCCAGCAGTCCCCGCCCCGGGACAAGGGCCTACGAGCAGTACTTC. Amino acid sequence: CASSPRPGTRAYEQYF.

The chain carries TRBV2 and TRBJ2-5; TRBD2 agrees at 8 bases. Trimming removed 6 bases from V and 1 base from J; junction bases left unmatched: 4. The CDR3 extends over 14 amino acids. Per germline, CDR1 SNHLY and CDR2 FYNNEI. The CDR3: CASRRGLGQETQYF. In DNA, the CDR3 is TGTGCCAGCAGACGGGGACTAGGCCAAGAGACCCAGTACTTC.

The chain carries TRBV5-8 and TRBJ2-7; D uncertain. The CDR3 length is 14 residues. CDR1 and CDR2 from the germline V gene are SGHTS and YDEGEE. Between the trimmed V and J ends, which lost 6 bases and 1 base, there was a span of 14 bases. The CDR3 DNA follows: TGTGCCAGCACCCGCGACCCAGCTTCCTACGAGCAGTACTTC. Its translation is CASTRDPASYEQYF.

This clone has a handful of counts. The sample holds other DNA sequences that translate to the same CDR3. DNA for the CDR3: TGTGCCAGCAGCCAAGATAGGAATCAGCCCCAGCATTTT. Its translation is CASSQDRNQPQHF. This rearrangement joins TRBV4-2 to TRBJ1-5; no reliable D call. The CDR3 sequence is 13 residues long. V gave up 0 bases and J gave up 4 bases, with 4 bases separating them. CDR1 LGHNA and CDR2 YNFKEQ come from the germline V gene.

The V call is TRBV6-4, the J call TRBJ2-7, with 10 bases that match TRBD1. Germline-derived CDR1 and CDR2 are MRHNA and SNTAGT. This CDR3 spans 12 amino acids. Germline trimming cut 6 bases from V and 5 bases from J; bases unmatched to any gene: 1. As DNA, the CDR3 is TGTGCCAGCAGGACAGGGGGCCACGAGCAGTACTTC. Its translation is CASRTGGHEQYF.

The chain is built from TRBV18 and TRBJ2-3, with D possibly matching TRBD1 (5 bases). There are 17 residues in the CDR3. Germline values: CDR1 KGHSH, CDR2 LQKENI. V shed 6 bases and J shed 0 bases, with 19 bases lying between them. The CDR3 DNA is TGTGCCAGCTCCCCAGGGCGTAGCAGCTCTAGCACAGATACGCAGTATTTT. Amino acids: CASSPGRSSSSTDTQYF. Supplemented by reference TRBV18 and TRBJ2-3, the full variable domain reads NAGVMQNPRHLVRRRGQEARLRCSPMKGHSHVYWYRQLPEEGLKFMVYLQKENIIDESGMPKERFSAEFPKEGPSILRIQQVVRGDSAAYFCASSPGRSSSSTDTQYFGPGTRLTVL.

The chain uses TRBV2 and TRBJ1-1; possibly TRBD1 for D (5 bases). Looked up from germline, CDR1 is SNHLY and CDR2 is FYNNEI. V lost 5 bases and J 10 bases, leaving 20 bases between the germline ends. The CDR3 covers 14 residues. The CDR3 loop is CASSSGTVFVGAFF. DNA of the CDR3: TGTGCCAGCAGTTCCGGGACTGTCTTTGTGGGAGCTTTCTTT.

This sequence joins TRBV18 and TRBJ2-6; 8 bases agree with TRBD1. The ends lost 3 bases at V and 4 bases at J; junction bases unmatched: 11. The CDR3 runs 18 residues. The germline gives CDR1 KGHSH, CDR2 LQKENI. The CDR3 coding sequence is TGTGCCAGCTCACCCTCCTGGACAGGGATAGAGGGGGCCAACGTCCTGACTTTC. As protein: CASSPSWTGIEGANVLTF.

The V call is TRBV2, the J call TRBJ2-3, with 9 bases that match TRBD1. J lost 2 bases, V lost 6 bases, and 6 bases had no gene match. The germline CDR1 and CDR2 sequences are SNHLY and FYNNEI. This CDR3 region has 15 residues. Written as DNA, the CDR3 is TGTGCCAGCAGCCCCGGGACAGGGTACACAGATACGCAGTATTTT. Translated: CASSPGTGYTDTQYF.

The chain has TRBV25-1 and TRBJ2-7, with D maybe TRBD1 (5 bases). Trimming shortened V by 2 bases and J by 5 bases, and 13 bases separated the two germline ends. There are 14 residues in the CDR3. Per germline, CDR1 MGHDK and CDR2 SYGVNS. The CDR3 protein is CASSEVPQGHEQYF. CDR3 sequence (DNA): TGTGCCAGCAGTGAAGTCCCCCAGGGCCACGAGCAGTACTTC.